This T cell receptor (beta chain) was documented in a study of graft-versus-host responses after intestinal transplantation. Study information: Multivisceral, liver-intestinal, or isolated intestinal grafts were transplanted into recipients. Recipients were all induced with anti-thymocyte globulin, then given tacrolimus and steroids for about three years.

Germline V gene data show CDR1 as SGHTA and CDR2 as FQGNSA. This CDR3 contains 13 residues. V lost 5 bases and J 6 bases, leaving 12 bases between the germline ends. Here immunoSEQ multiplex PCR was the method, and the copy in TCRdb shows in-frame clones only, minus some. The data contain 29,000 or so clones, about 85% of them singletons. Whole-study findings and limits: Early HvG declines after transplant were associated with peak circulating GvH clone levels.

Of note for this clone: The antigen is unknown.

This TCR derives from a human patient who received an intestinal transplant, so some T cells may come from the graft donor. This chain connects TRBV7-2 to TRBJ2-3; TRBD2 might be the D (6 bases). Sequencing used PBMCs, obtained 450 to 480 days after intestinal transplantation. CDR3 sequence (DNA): TGTGCCAGCAGCCCTTCCGGAGGGGATACGCAGTATTTT. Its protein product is CASSPSGGDTQYF. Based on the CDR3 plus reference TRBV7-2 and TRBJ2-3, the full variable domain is GAGVSQSPSNKVTEKGKDVELRCDPISGHTALYWYRQSLGQGLEFLIYFQGNSAPDKSGLPSDRFSAERTGGSVSTLTIQRTQQEDSAVYLCASSPSGGDTQYFGPGTRLTVL.